A single T cell receptor beta chain is shown here with its context. Its target is unknown. One end of the junction is discordant with germline, which a read error may explain. Researchers took RNA transcripts and amplified the TCR beta CDR3 regions from them. The TCR CDR3 first-round RT-PCR relied on the HTBI primer set. From the multiplex PCR reads, TCRdb called clonotypes with MiXCR, one entry per CDR3 protein. The sample records hundreds of thousands of distinct CDR3 sequences, just over 45% being singletons. Germline CDR1 and CDR2: SNHLY and FYNNEI. The CDR3 covers 13 residues. This sample was taken from a study of T cells in Graves' hyperthyroidism and ophthalmopathy. Clinicians diagnosed patients from clinical symptoms, serum thyroxine and TRAb, thyroid ultrasound and orbital computed tomography. General observations from the study: Most clonotypes expanded in thyroid above 0.001 were likewise present in blood. Ophthalmopathy cases were set apart from stable hyperthyroidism by a 13 V-J model. With a median lead of around 5.9 months before onset, the model predicted ophthalmopathy.

The chain recombines TRBV2 with TRBJ1-1, with D unclear. The sequence was obtained from a woman younger than 35 with Graves' hyperthyroidism. Sequencing used peripheral blood or thyroid tissue (not recorded which). In nucleotides, the CDR3 is TGTGCCAGCAGTGAAGCCGGAGGCACCGAAGCTTCCTTT. It specifies CASSEAGGTEASF.